Listed below are T cell receptor beta chains from one sample, sequenced in a study of blood T cell repertoires in COVID-19. Produced via immunoSEQ multiplex PCR; TCRdb's table is partial and in-frame only. The sample shows about 70,000 clones, 75% to 90% of them seen only once. The source material was peripheral blood. The receptors come from a man in his 70s who had recovered from COVID-19. Both conserved end residues are part of each CDR3. D genes are given only for firm matches. Size tells how often a clone was seen (once, few, many) or the class of an expanded clone, and some rows leave it out.

clone_size	v_call	j_call	d_call	cdr3_nt	cdr3_aa
NA	TRBV12-5	TRBJ2-1	TRBD2	TGTGCTAGTGGTTTGGGGACTAGCAGCAATGAGCAGTTCTTC	CASGLGTSSNEQFF
NA	TRBV10-1	TRBJ1-1	TRBD1	TGCGCCAGCAGTGAAACCCTGGGCAGGGGGCGGACCACTGAAGCTTTCTTT	CASSETLGRGRTTEAFF
NA	TRBV28	TRBJ2-3	TRBD2	TGTGCCAGCACCGTTTTAGCGGGAGGGCAGGATACGCAGTATTTT	CASTVLAGGQDTQYF
NA	TRBV4-1	TRBJ1-1	TRBD1	TGCGCCAGCAACGCACCGGCCAGGGGGCTAACTGAAGCTTTCTTT	CASNAPARGLTEAFF
once	TRBV10-3	TRBJ2-6	NA	TGTGCCATCAGCGGACAGCTCTCTGGGGCCAACGTCCTGACTTTC	CAISGQLSGANVLTF
NA	TRBV9	TRBJ2-1	NA	TGTGCCAGCAGCCCATCGGCCTACAATGAGCAGTTCTTC	CASSPSAYNEQFF
NA	TRBV29-1	TRBJ2-5	TRBD1	TGCAGCGTCGAGGACAGGGCGGGGGAGACCCAGTACTTC	CSVEDRAGETQYF
NA	TRBV5-1	TRBJ2-5	TRBD2	TGCGCCAGCAGCTTGGCCCGGACTAGCGGGGGGGTACAAGAGACCCAGTACTTC	CASSLARTSGGVQETQYF
NA	TRBV7-8	TRBJ2-5	NA	TGTGCCAGCAGCTGGAGGGATCTTCAAGAGACCCAGTACTTC	CASSWRDLQETQYF
NA	TRBV14	TRBJ2-5	TRBD1	TGTGCCAGCAGTTACAGGGGGACGGCATTAGAGACCCAGTACTTC	CASSYRGTALETQYF
NA	TRBV5-1	TRBJ2-7	TRBD1	TGCGCCAGCAGCTTGTCGGACAGGGCGTCGGAGCAGTACTTC	CASSLSDRASEQYF
NA	TRBV15	TRBJ1-6	TRBD1	TGTGCCACCAGCAGAGATGTAGGGGGCCGACGTAATTCACCCCTCCACTTT	CATSRDVGGRRNSPLHF
NA	TRBV7-2	TRBJ1-2	NA	TGTGCCAGCAGCTTAGGATCGGGACAAAACTATGGCTACACCTTC	CASSLGSGQNYGYTF
few	TRBV6-5	TRBJ2-2	TRBD1	TGTGCCAGCAGTTACAGGGACAGGGTTTTATCCGGGGAGCTGTTTTTT	CASSYRDRVLSGELFF
many	TRBV27	TRBJ1-5	NA	TGTGCCAGCAGTTTATTTTGGGGGGATCAGCCCCAGCATTTT	CASSLFWGDQPQHF
NA	TRBV7-9	TRBJ1-1	NA	TGTGCCAGCAGCTTAACCAGAACAGCGAACACTGAAGCTTTCTTT	CASSLTRTANTEAFF
many	TRBV19	TRBJ2-7	NA	TGTGCCAGTAGTAAGGGGGGGACCTATAACTACGAGCAGTACTTC	CASSKGGTYNYEQYF
NA	TRBV30	TRBJ2-5	TRBD2	TGTGCCTGGGGCCGAAGGACTAGCGCGGGGACCCAGTACTTC	CAWGRRTSAGTQYF
NA	TRBV28	TRBJ1-2	TRBD1	TGTGCCACCTTAGACAGGGCGGACTATGGCTACACCTTC	CATLDRADYGYTF
NA	TRBV9	TRBJ2-2	TRBD2	TGTGCCAGCAGCTCTCTGACTAGCGGAGCGAACACCGGGGAGCTGTTTTTT	CASSSLTSGANTGELFF
NA	TRBV27	TRBJ1-6	NA	TGTGCCAGCAGTTTGTGGACATCCGCTGGAGGGAATTCACCCCTCCACTTT	CASSLWTSAGGNSPLHF
NA	TRBV2	TRBJ1-5	NA	TGTGCCAGCAGCGTCGGGTATAGCAATCAGCCCCAGCATTTT	CASSVGYSNQPQHF
NA	TRBV10-2	TRBJ2-1	NA	TGCGCCAGCAGGCGTCGCGATGAGCAGTTCTTC	CASRRRDEQFF
few	TRBV19	TRBJ1-6	NA	TGTGCCAGTAGTCCGTCACTCAATTCACCCCTCCACTTT	CASSPSLNSPLHF
NA	TRBV3-1/TRBV3-2	TRBJ2-3	NA	TGTGCCAGCAGCCAAGCCCAAGGGGGGAGGGCGGATACGCAGTATTTT	CASSQAQGGRADTQYF
NA	TRBV7-2	TRBJ2-1	TRBD2	TGTGCCAGCAGCTTCGGGACTAGCGGGGGGGCCAGCGAGCAGTTCTTC	CASSFGTSGGASEQFF
NA	TRBV7-8	TRBJ2-1	TRBD2	TGTGCCAGCAGCCCACGCCTAGCGGGAGGTCTTAACCAGGTTCAGGAGCAGTTCTTC	CASSPRLAGGLNQVQEQFF
NA	TRBV7-8	TRBJ1-6	TRBD1	TGTGCCAGCAGCCGAGACAGGGCCCAGGATTCACCCCTCCACTTT	CASSRDRAQDSPLHF
NA	TRBV24-1	TRBJ2-3	TRBD1	TGTGCCACCAGTGATCAGGGACAGGGGACAGATACGCAGTATTTT	CATSDQGQGTDTQYF
NA	TRBV18	TRBJ1-5	NA	TGTGCCAGCTCACCTAAAACAGATCAGCCCCAGCATTTT	CASSPKTDQPQHF
NA	TRBV6-1	TRBJ1-1	NA	TGTGCCAGCAGTGACCCAGGGACAACTAGGTCGAACACTGAAGCTTTCTTT	CASSDPGTTRSNTEAFF
few	TRBV5-5	TRBJ1-1	TRBD1	TGTGCCAGCAGCTCTCAGGGGGGCACTGAAGCTTTCTTT	CASSSQGGTEAFF
once	TRBV6-5	TRBJ2-7	TRBD1	TGTGCCAGCAGTAGTAGACGGACAGGGGGCTACGAGCAGTACTTC	CASSSRRTGGYEQYF
NA	TRBV9	TRBJ1-4	NA	TGTGCCAGCAGCGCGGTCGTTGGGCGCGGGGAAGAAAAACTGTTTTTT	CASSAVVGRGEEKLFF
NA	TRBV30	TRBJ2-1	TRBD2	TGTGCCGGCCGTGAACTAGCGGGAGGCCTGCGATGGATTTACAATGAGCAGTTCTTC	CAGRELAGGLRWIYNEQFF
NA	TRBV12-2	TRBJ2-7	NA	TGTGCAAGTCGCTTCACCGGGGGACTAGCGGGTGACTACGAGCAGTACTTC	CASRFTGGLAGDYEQYF
medium-sized	TRBV15	TRBJ2-2	NA	TGTGCCAGCAAGGACTCGGGCGGTCGGGAGCTGTTTTTT	CASKDSGGRELFF
NA	TRBV6-1	TRBJ1-2	TRBD1	TGTGCCAGCAGTGAAGTGTGGGGACAGGCAAACCCCATGAAATATGGCTACACCTTC	CASSEVWGQANPMKYGYTF
once	TRBV7-2	TRBJ1-1	TRBD1	TGTGCCAGCAGCCCGCGGACAGGGGGCAGCACTGAAGCTTTCTTT	CASSPRTGGSTEAFF
NA	TRBV19	TRBJ2-3	TRBD2	TGTGCCAGTACCCCTGCGGGGCGGGAGGGGGAGGATACGCAGTATTTT	CASTPAGREGEDTQYF